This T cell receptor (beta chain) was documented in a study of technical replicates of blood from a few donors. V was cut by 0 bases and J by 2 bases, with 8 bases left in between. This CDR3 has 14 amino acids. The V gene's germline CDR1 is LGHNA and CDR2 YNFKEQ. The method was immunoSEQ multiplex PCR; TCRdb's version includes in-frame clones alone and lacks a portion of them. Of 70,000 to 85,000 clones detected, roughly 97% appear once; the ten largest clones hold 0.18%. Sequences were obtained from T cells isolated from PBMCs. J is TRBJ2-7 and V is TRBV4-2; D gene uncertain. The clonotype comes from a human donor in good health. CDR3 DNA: TGTGCCAGCAGCCAAGAAGGAGTGGCCTACGAGCAGTACTTC. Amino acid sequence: CASSQEGVAYEQYF.